A single sample is the source of the 15 T cell receptor beta chains below, sequenced in a study of blood T cell repertoires in COVID-19. Data came from immunoSEQ multiplex PCR; TCRdb stores just in-frame clones and leaves some out. Of fewer than 300,000 clones in the sample, over 75% were seen once. Sequenced: PBMCs or T cells enriched from blood (not recorded which). Receptors were obtained from a young woman who had recovered from COVID-19.

The chain links TRBV27 to TRBJ2-5; maybe TRBD2 (5 bases). Germline V gives CDR1 MNHEY, CDR2 SMNVEV (reference sequence). The ends were cut back, 6 bases at V and 4 bases at J, with 15 bases in the middle. The CDR3 is 14 amino acids. The chain's CDR3 is CASRGSSIGETQYF. CDR3 in DNA: TGTGCCAGCAGGGGCTCTAGCATTGGAGAGACCCAGTACTTC.

This clone was recorded once. The chain joins TRBV7-2 to TRBJ2-1; TRBD2 matches at 11 bases. With V trimmed by 8 bases and J by 3 bases, 9 bases remained unmatched. Per the germline V gene, CDR1 is SGHTA and CDR2 is FQGNSA. The CDR3 contains 16 residues. CDR3 loop: CASPSGRFDFYNEQFF. DNA of the CDR3: TGTGCCAGCCCTAGCGGGAGGTTTGACTTCTACAATGAGCAGTTCTTC.

J is TRBJ2-7 and V is TRBV30; a weak D match, TRBD1 (6 bases). In germline, CDR1 is GTSNPN, CDR2 SVGIG (reference sequence). The V and J ends lost 4 bases and 3 bases respectively, with 13 bases between them. The CDR3 spans 13 residues. Written as DNA, the CDR3 is TGTGCCTGGACCGGACAGCATTTCTACGAGCAGTACTTC. It encodes CAWTGQHFYEQYF.

The chain's CDR3 is CAWTGKSSYNSPLHF. The CDR3 DNA is TGTGCCTGGACAGGGAAGAGCTCCTATAATTCACCCCTCCACTTT. V usage is TRBV30 and J usage is TRBJ1-6; the D gene is possibly TRBD1 (5 bases). The length of the CDR3 is 15 residues. V was pared by 4 bases and J by 0 bases, with 10 bases between. Germline lookup yields CDR1 GTSNPN and CDR2 SVGIG (reference sequence).

This chain joins TRBV29-1 and TRBJ2-3; D might be TRBD2 (5 bases). Looked up from germline, CDR1 is SQVTM and CDR2 is ANQGSEA. The CDR3 extends over 11 amino acids. The ends were cut back, 7 bases at V and 5 bases at J, with 10 bases in the middle. CDR3 in DNA: TGCAGCGCGGGATACGGAGATACGCAGTATTTT. As protein: CSAGYGDTQYF.

The V call is TRBV11-1, the J call TRBJ2-2; D may be TRBD2 (5 bases). Germline CDR1 SGHAT, CDR2 FQDESV (reference sequence). Trimming pared 6 bases from V and 1 base from J, leaving 9 bases between. There are 14 residues in the CDR3. CDR3 nucleotide sequence: TGTGCCAGCAGGTTTGGACTGAACACCGGGGAGCTGTTTTTT. Its protein product is CASRFGLNTGELFF.

This clone has a single count. The chain has TRBV5-5 and TRBJ2-7; D perhaps matches TRBD2 (5 bases). The CDR3 loop spans 15 amino acids. The V end lost 0 bases, the J end lost 3 bases, and 13 bases lay between the germline ends. The germline gives CDR1 SGHKS, CDR2 YYEKEE (reference sequence). CDR3 protein: CASSLAVSVHYEQYF. CDR3 in DNA: TGTGCCAGCAGCTTGGCGGTTAGCGTTCACTACGAGCAGTACTTC.

The genes are TRBV28 and TRBJ2-2, with 7 bases matching TRBD1. The V gene end was trimmed by 4 bases and the J gene end by 1 base; junction bases not matched to a gene: 9. The CDR3 consists of 17 residues. In germline, CDR1 is MDHEN, CDR2 SYDVKM. The CDR3: CASSSPLGQKNTGELFF. CDR3 sequence (DNA): TGTGCCAGCAGTTCCCCCTTGGGACAGAAGAACACCGGGGAGCTGTTTTTT.

The table lists this clone with a few counts. The chain carries TRBV29-1 and TRBJ2-7; a weak D match, TRBD2 (6 bases). Germline V gene sequence: CDR1 SQVTM, CDR2 ANQGSEA. This CDR3 has 12 amino acids. The V end was cut by 6 bases, the J end by 4 bases, with 13 bases between. CDR3 residues: CSVEGDEYEQYF. In nucleotides, the CDR3 is TGCAGCGTGGAGGGTGACGAGTACGAGCAGTACTTC.

In this sample, this clone turned up a few times. The V gene is TRBV18, the J gene TRBJ1-3, with no clear D. The ends were cut back, 3 bases at V and 0 bases at J, with 15 bases in the middle. CDR1 and CDR2 from the germline V gene are KGHSH and LQKENI. CDR3 length: 17 residues. CDR3 protein: CASSPLARASSGNTIYF. CDR3 DNA: TGTGCCAGCTCACCCCTCGCCCGAGCAAGCTCTGGAAACACCATATATTTT.

The rearrangement uses TRBV4-2 and TRBJ1-1; possibly TRBD1 for D (5 bases). V lost 0 bases, J lost 4 bases, and 12 bases lay in between. The CDR3 totals 15 residues. The V gene's germline CDR1 is LGHNA and CDR2 YNFKEQ. In DNA form, the CDR3 reads TGTGCCAGCAGCCAAGACCCCCAGGGTTCCACTGAAGCTTTCTTT. Translated: CASSQDPQGSTEAFF.

This clone was seen once. The chain uses TRBV30 and TRBJ1-1; 8 nucleotides align to TRBD1. CDR3 length: 15 amino acids. In germline, CDR1 is GTSNPN, CDR2 SVGIG (reference sequence). Trimming took 3 bases from V and 0 from J; bases not matched to a gene: 6. CDR3 nucleotide sequence: TGTGCCTGGAGCCGACAGGGGATACTGAACACTGAAGCTTTCTTT. Residues: CAWSRQGILNTEAFF.

The rearrangement joins TRBV5-1 to TRBJ1-2; 8 bases fit TRBD1. This CDR3 region has 13 residues. The trim removed 3 bases at V and 8 bases at J, leaving 6 bases unmatched. The germline V gene encodes CDR1 SGHRS and CDR2 YFSETQ. The CDR3 loop reads CASSYGQGGGYTF. CDR3 coding DNA: TGCGCCAGCAGCTATGGACAGGGTGGAGGCTACACCTTC.

The rearrangement uses TRBV27 and TRBJ2-2; the match to TRBD1 covers 10 bases. J lost 3 bases, V lost 5 bases, and 12 bases had no gene match. This CDR3 comprises 18 residues. Germline CDR1 is MNHEY and CDR2 is SMNVEV (reference sequence). The CDR3 DNA follows: TGTGCCAGCAGTCCCCGACAGGGGGCGGATTGGTACACCGGGGAGCTGTTTTTT. Protein product: CASSPRQGADWYTGELFF.

This clone was detected only a few times. The chain employs TRBV6-6 and TRBJ2-5; D is ambiguous. The V gene lost 7 bases and the J gene lost 1 base, with 10 bases spanning the gap. Germline CDR1 MNHNY, CDR2 SVGAGI (reference sequence). The CDR3 is made up of 13 amino acids. The CDR3 loop is CASTRSIQETQYF. The CDR3 DNA sequence: TGTGCCAGCACGAGATCGATCCAAGAGACCCAGTACTTC.